The source of this TCR beta chain is a study of beta chain features in type 1 diabetes. Study results and limitations: Although PCR might favor shorter templates, it would do so equally in patients and controls. Within patients, naive, central memory and Treg TCRB repertoires seemed more similar than within healthy donors. For type 1 diabetes patients, VDJ junctions showed fewer insertions and more deletions.

The sequenced template was cDNA made from the entire isolated RNA. Here immunoSEQ multiplex PCR was the method, and the copy in TCRdb shows in-frame clones only, minus some. This sample has around 330,000 clones, with approximately 11% found just once. For this clone: Its antigen is not identified.

The TCR was taken from a woman in her 30s in good health. Specimen: naive CD4+ T cells from blood.

CDR3 residues: CASSRGSRDSPSQQYF. CDR3 nucleotides: TGTGCCAGCAGTCGGGGGAGTAGGGATTCCCCTTCTCAGCAGTACTTC. V gene TRBV7-2 combines with J gene TRBJ2-7; a possible D gene is TRBD2 (6 bases). Germline V gene data show CDR1 as SGHTA and CDR2 as FQGNSA. V lost 6 bases to trimming and J lost 8 bases, with 26 bases between them. This CDR3 is built from 16 residues.